This T cell receptor beta chain was documented in a study of shared clonotypes between healthy human individuals. Measured with immunoSEQ multiplex PCR; TCRdb has only the in-frame clones, and not every one. Among 2 million to 2.5 million clones listed, around 93% were seen once. Adults of Caucasian background living in Nashville, Tennessee made up all donors. Germline V CDR1 and CDR2: SGHNT, YENEEA. With V trimmed by 1 base and J by 3 bases, 3 bases remained unmatched. The CDR3 contains 15 residues. The sample was naive CD4+ T cells from PBMCs. As to subset: CD45RA+ positively selected. This chain joins TRBV11-3 and TRBJ2-3; 8 bases match TRBD1. The clonotype comes from a man between 18 and 29 years old in good health. Some clones in this sample may be carry-over from other donors' samples. Here the CDR3 DNA reads TGTGCCAGCAGCTTAGGGACAGGGCAAACAGATACGCAGTATTTT. Encoded protein: CASSLGTGQTDTQYF.